The entry that follows covers one T cell receptor beta chain sequence. The antigen remains unidentified. This sample stems from a study of identical twins. Germline V gene lookup returns CDR1 SGHVS and CDR2 FQNEAQ. This CDR3 region has 16 residues. Trimming pared 5 bases from V and 0 bases from J, leaving 14 bases between. TCRdb re-analysed the 5' RACE reads in MiXCR, keeping a single row per CDR3 protein. The sample has 600,000 to 700,000 distinct CDR3 sequences, around 20% seen once; the top ten hold roughly 4%. Study-level findings and limits: The study based its conclusions on cross-sectional statistical analysis and did not follow the same donors.

The sample was also linked to a second study, of T cells expressing NK-cell markers. That source adds: Most of the eight sequenced donors tested HCMV-seropositive; one tested seronegative.

The chain joins TRBV7-8 to TRBJ2-4; unclear D gene. This receptor was obtained from a woman aged 18-29 years in good health. Sequencing was done on a sample of PBMCs. The CDR3 nucleotides are TGTGCCAGCAGCGCACTGCCCAACCTAGCCAAAAACATTCAGTACTTC. Protein: CASSALPNLAKNIQYF.